The rows below give T cell receptor beta chains drawn from one sample of a study of T cell repertoires in cytomegalovirus infection. TCRdb reprocessed the reads with MiXCR, giving one entry per CDR3 protein. The sample holds 250,000 to 300,000 distinct CDR3 sequences, roughly a quarter seen once. Sample: PBMCs. These TCRs come from a human donor in good health (CMV status not recorded). Some clones in this sample may be carry-over from other donors' samples. Both conserved end residues are part of each CDR3. A D gene is named only where the DNA matches it firmly. A row's size may be missing; if present it is once, few, many or a size class.

J gene: TRBJ1-1
clone size: many
V gene: TRBV11-3
D gene: TRBD1
CDR3 protein: CASSRQMGQGLFNTEAFF
CDR3 DNA: TGTGCCAGCAGCCGACAGATGGGACAGGGACTGTTCAACACTGAAGCTTTCTTT

J gene: TRBJ1-4
clone size: NA
V gene: TRBV7-2
D gene: NA
CDR3 protein: CASSLAGGSLEKLFF
CDR3 DNA: TGTGCCAGCAGCTTAGCGGGGGGAAGCTTGGAAAAACTGTTTTTT

J gene: TRBJ1-2
clone size: once
V gene: TRBV18
D gene: NA
CDR3 protein: CASSPSREYDYTF
CDR3 DNA: TGTGCCAGCTCACCAAGCAGGGAATACGATTACACCTTC

J gene: TRBJ1-1
clone size: many
V gene: TRBV15
D gene: NA
CDR3 protein: CATSSRRGAEAFF
CDR3 DNA: TGTGCCACCAGCTCCCGTCGAGGAGCTGAAGCTTTCTTT

J gene: TRBJ1-3
clone size: few
V gene: TRBV10-3
D gene: NA
CDR3 protein: CAISESRVVSGNTIYF
CDR3 DNA: TGTGCCATCAGTGAGTCGAGGGTCGTCTCTGGAAACACCATATATTTT

J gene: TRBJ2-5
clone size: NA
V gene: TRBV6-6
D gene: NA
CDR3 protein: CASSFARLIGETQYF
CDR3 DNA: TGTGCCAGCAGTTTCGCTCGACTGATCGGAGAGACCCAGTACTTC

J gene: TRBJ2-1
clone size: many
V gene: TRBV7-2
D gene: NA
CDR3 protein: CASSLEVASGIQRGFF
CDR3 DNA: NA

J gene: TRBJ1-3
clone size: NA
V gene: TRBV7-2
D gene: NA
CDR3 protein: CASSSGIGNTIYF
CDR3 DNA: TGTGCCAGCAGCTCGGGCATCGGAAACACCATATATTTT

J gene: TRBJ1-1
clone size: many
V gene: TRBV28
D gene: TRBD1
CDR3 protein: CAVPQGTEAFF
CDR3 DNA: TGTGCCGTTCCACAGGGGACTGAAGCTTTCTTT

J gene: TRBJ1-2
clone size: NA
V gene: TRBV29-1
D gene: NA
CDR3 protein: CSALDSYGYTF
CDR3 DNA: TGCAGCGCCCTCGACTCCTATGGCTACACCTTC

J gene: TRBJ2-7
clone size: NA
V gene: TRBV3-1
D gene: NA
CDR3 protein: CASSQVPDRLYEQYF
CDR3 DNA: TGTGCCAGCAGCCAAGTCCCCGACAGACTCTACGAGCAGTACTTC

J gene: TRBJ1-1
clone size: many
V gene: TRBV7-9
D gene: NA
CDR3 protein: CASSSSGAGSTEAFF
CDR3 DNA: TGTGCCAGCAGCTCATCAGGGGCGGGGAGCACTGAAGCTTTCTTT

J gene: TRBJ1-6
clone size: NA
V gene: TRBV30
D gene: NA
CDR3 protein: CAWRKGVDSPLHF
CDR3 DNA: TGTGCCTGGAGAAAGGGCGTGGATTCACCCCTCCACTTT

J gene: TRBJ2-5
clone size: many
V gene: TRBV7-2
D gene: NA
CDR3 protein: CASSYSGWGAGETQYF
CDR3 DNA: TGTGCCAGCAGCTACTCGGGCTGGGGGGCTGGCGAGACCCAGTACTTC

J gene: TRBJ2-5
clone size: few
V gene: TRBV4-1
D gene: NA
CDR3 protein: CASSPRQAGETQYF
CDR3 DNA: TGCGCCAGCAGCCCCCGCCAGGCGGGAGAGACCCAGTACTTC

J gene: TRBJ2-2
clone size: NA
V gene: TRBV28
D gene: NA
CDR3 protein: CASSSLGGIRELFF
CDR3 DNA: TGTGCCAGCAGCAGCCTAGGGGGGATCAGGGAGCTGTTTTTT

J gene: TRBJ1-5
clone size: few
V gene: TRBV18
D gene: NA
CDR3 protein: CASSPPAGQGNQPQHF
CDR3 DNA: TGTGCCAGCTCACCACCGGCAGGCCAGGGCAATCAGCCCCAGCATTTT

J gene: TRBJ2-5
clone size: NA
V gene: TRBV29-1
D gene: TRBD1
CDR3 protein: CSVRRDREVGETQYF
CDR3 DNA: TGCAGCGTTAGAAGGGACAGGGAAGTGGGAGAGACCCAGTACTTC

J gene: TRBJ2-3
clone size: NA
V gene: TRBV7-2
D gene: TRBD2
CDR3 protein: CASSSRLAEADTQYF
CDR3 DNA: TGTGCCAGCAGCTCGAGACTAGCGGAAGCAGATACGCAGTATTTT

J gene: TRBJ2-2
clone size: NA
V gene: TRBV5-4
D gene: NA
CDR3 protein: CASSLKNRDSTGELFF
CDR3 DNA: TGTGCCAGCAGCTTAAAGAATAGGGACTCAACCGGGGAGCTGTTTTTT

J gene: TRBJ2-3
clone size: many
V gene: TRBV7-8
D gene: TRBD2
CDR3 protein: CASSLAPGREGTSGGTDTQYF
CDR3 DNA: TGTGCCAGCAGCTTAGCGCCGGGGCGGGAGGGGACTTCGGGGGGCACAGATACGCAGTATTTT

J gene: TRBJ1-1
clone size: NA
V gene: TRBV19
D gene: NA
CDR3 protein: CASSDGRGSTEAFF
CDR3 DNA: TGTGCCAGTAGTGACGGGAGAGGATCCACTGAAGCTTTCTTT

J gene: TRBJ1-4
clone size: many
V gene: TRBV28
D gene: NA
CDR3 protein: CASGGTNEKLFF
CDR3 DNA: TGTGCCAGCGGGGGAACTAATGAAAAACTGTTTTTT

J gene: TRBJ1-4
clone size: few
V gene: TRBV5-6
D gene: TRBD1
CDR3 protein: CASSLKGQGNEKLFF
CDR3 DNA: TGTGCCAGCAGCTTGAAGGGACAGGGAAATGAAAAACTGTTTTTT

J gene: TRBJ1-5
clone size: few
V gene: TRBV7-8
D gene: NA
CDR3 protein: CASTGGSSNQPQHF
CDR3 DNA: TGTGCCAGCACCGGGGGTAGTAGCAATCAGCCCCAGCATTTT

J gene: TRBJ2-1
clone size: few
V gene: TRBV11-3
D gene: NA
CDR3 protein: CASSFFRVEVNEQFF
CDR3 DNA: TGTGCCAGCAGCTTCTTTCGGGTTGAAGTCAATGAGCAGTTCTTC

J gene: TRBJ2-7
clone size: NA
V gene: TRBV7-2
D gene: TRBD2
CDR3 protein: CASSHLSGPMGPYEQYF
CDR3 DNA: TGTGCCAGCAGCCACCTTAGCGGGCCAATGGGTCCATACGAGCAGTACTTC

J gene: TRBJ2-7
clone size: NA
V gene: TRBV6-1
D gene: TRBD1
CDR3 protein: CASSKAPPGQGVVEQYF
CDR3 DNA: TGTGCCAGCAGTAAGGCCCCCCCGGGACAGGGGGTAGTCGAGCAGTACTTC

J gene: TRBJ1-1
clone size: NA
V gene: TRBV28
D gene: NA
CDR3 protein: CASSGGIAGTEAFF
CDR3 DNA: TGTGCCAGCAGTGGGGGGATTGCGGGGACTGAAGCTTTCTTT

J gene: TRBJ2-3
clone size: NA
V gene: TRBV7-2
D gene: NA
CDR3 protein: CASSLYRDTQYF
CDR3 DNA: TGTGCCAGCAGCCTCTATAGAGATACGCAGTATTTT

J gene: TRBJ2-1
clone size: many
V gene: TRBV7-2
D gene: NA
CDR3 protein: CASSRTFYEQFF
CDR3 DNA: TGTGCCAGCAGCCGTACATTTTATGAGCAGTTCTTC

J gene: TRBJ1-3
clone size: NA
V gene: TRBV6-6
D gene: NA
CDR3 protein: CARSYRQGASGNTIYF
CDR3 DNA: TGTGCCAGGAGTTACCGGCAGGGCGCCTCTGGAAACACCATATATTTT

J gene: TRBJ1-1
clone size: NA
V gene: TRBV18
D gene: NA
CDR3 protein: CASSPGRGTEAFF
CDR3 DNA: TGTGCCAGCTCACCAGGACGTGGGACTGAAGCTTTCTTT

J gene: TRBJ2-7
clone size: NA
V gene: TRBV28
D gene: NA
CDR3 protein: CASSSPRGGTYEQYF
CDR3 DNA: TGTGCCAGCAGTTCCCCCAGGGGAGGGACCTACGAGCAGTACTTC

J gene: TRBJ2-3
clone size: medium-sized
V gene: TRBV7-8
D gene: TRBD2
CDR3 protein: CASSLARTGGRSTDTQYF
CDR3 DNA: TGTGCCAGCAGCTTAGCGAGGACGGGCGGGAGAAGCACAGATACGCAGTATTTT

J gene: TRBJ1-5
clone size: NA
V gene: TRBV27
D gene: TRBD1
CDR3 protein: CASTDLQGVSLGQPQHF
CDR3 DNA: TGTGCCAGCACCGATTTACAGGGGGTGTCCTTAGGGCAGCCCCAGCATTTT

J gene: TRBJ2-7
clone size: NA
V gene: TRBV7-4
D gene: NA
CDR3 protein: CASSLALGADYEQYF
CDR3 DNA: TGTGCCAGCAGCTTAGCTCTGGGGGCGGACTACGAGCAGTACTTC

J gene: TRBJ1-1
clone size: few
V gene: TRBV12-3/TRBV12-4
D gene: NA
CDR3 protein: CASSLAGGIGTEAFF
CDR3 DNA: TGTGCCAGCAGTTTGGCCGGGGGGATTGGCACTGAAGCTTTCTTT

J gene: TRBJ1-2
clone size: many
V gene: TRBV6-6
D gene: NA
CDR3 protein: CASSYSGQSYGYTF
CDR3 DNA: TGTGCCAGCAGTTACTCGGGTCAGTCCTATGGCTACACCTTC

J gene: TRBJ2-3
clone size: few
V gene: TRBV6-2/TRBV6-3
D gene: NA
CDR3 protein: CASSFGRGATDTQYF
CDR3 DNA: TGTGCCAGCAGTTTCGGGCGCGGGGCGACAGATACGCAGTATTTT

J gene: TRBJ2-1
clone size: few
V gene: TRBV19
D gene: NA
CDR3 protein: CASSIQGQLQQFF
CDR3 DNA: TGTGCCAGTAGTATCCAAGGACAGCTACAGCAGTTCTTC

J gene: TRBJ2-7
clone size: many
V gene: TRBV7-6
D gene: TRBD1
CDR3 protein: CASSLGAPGQTYEQYF
CDR3 DNA: TGTGCCAGCAGCTTGGGGGCGCCGGGACAGACCTACGAGCAGTACTTC

J gene: TRBJ2-1
clone size: many
V gene: TRBV19
D gene: TRBD2
CDR3 protein: CASISGGSYNEQFF
CDR3 DNA: TGTGCCAGTATCAGCGGGGGGTCCTACAATGAGCAGTTCTTC

J gene: TRBJ2-7
clone size: NA
V gene: TRBV6-1
D gene: TRBD2
CDR3 protein: CASSELSGGKREQYF
CDR3 DNA: TGTGCCAGCAGTGAGTTGAGCGGGGGTAAGCGAGAGCAGTACTTC

J gene: TRBJ2-6
clone size: NA
V gene: TRBV2
D gene: NA
CDR3 protein: CASSEGWGPGANVLTF
CDR3 DNA: TGTGCCAGCAGTGAGGGTTGGGGGCCCGGGGCCAACGTCCTGACTTTC

J gene: TRBJ2-3
clone size: many
V gene: TRBV7-2
D gene: NA
CDR3 protein: CASSLDGPPNTDTQYF
CDR3 DNA: TGTGCCAGCAGCTTAGACGGGCCTCCCAACACAGATACGCAGTATTTT